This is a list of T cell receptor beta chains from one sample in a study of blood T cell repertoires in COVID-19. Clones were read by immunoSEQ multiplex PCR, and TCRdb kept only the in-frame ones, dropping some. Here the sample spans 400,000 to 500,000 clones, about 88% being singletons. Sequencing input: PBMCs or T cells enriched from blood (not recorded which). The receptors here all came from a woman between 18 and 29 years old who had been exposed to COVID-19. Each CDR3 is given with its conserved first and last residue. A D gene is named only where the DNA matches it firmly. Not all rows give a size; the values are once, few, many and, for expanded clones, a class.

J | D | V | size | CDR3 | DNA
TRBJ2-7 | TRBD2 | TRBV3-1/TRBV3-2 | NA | CASSQGAREGLEQYF | TGTGCCAGCAGCCAAGGAGCGCGGGAGGGCCTCGAGCAGTACTTC
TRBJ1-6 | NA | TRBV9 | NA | CASSVGVNSPLHF | TGTGCCAGCAGCGTAGGAGTGAATTCACCCCTCCACTTT
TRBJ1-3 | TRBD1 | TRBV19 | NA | CASRTGGNSGNTIYF | TGTGCCAGTAGGACAGGGGGCAACTCTGGAAACACCATATATTTT
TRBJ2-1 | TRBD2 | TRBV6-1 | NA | CASSGAGGKYNEQFF | TGTGCCAGCAGTGGAGCGGGGGGAAAATACAATGAGCAGTTCTTC
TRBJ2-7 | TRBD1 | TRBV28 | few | CASSLSTGDRYF | TGTGCCAGCAGTTTGTCGACAGGGGATAGGTACTTC
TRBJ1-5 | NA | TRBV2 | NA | CASKQSRPGQPQHF | TGTGCCAGCAAACAGTCACGACCGGGACAGCCCCAGCATTTT
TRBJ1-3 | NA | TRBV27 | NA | CASSTTTGSGNTIYF | TGTGCCAGCAGCACTACTACAGGGAGTGGAAACACCATATATTTT
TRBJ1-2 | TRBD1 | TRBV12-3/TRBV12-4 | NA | CASSPGGSYGYTF | TGTGCCAGCAGTCCAGGGGGCTCCTATGGCTACACCTTC
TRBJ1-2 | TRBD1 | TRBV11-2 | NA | CASSLSTGGSYGYTF | TGTGCCAGCAGCTTATCGACAGGGGGAAGCTATGGCTACACCTTC
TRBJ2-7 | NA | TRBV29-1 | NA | CSVEWAGNEQYF | TGCAGCGTTGAATGGGCAGGCAACGAGCAGTACTTC
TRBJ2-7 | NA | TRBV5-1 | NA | CASSLELVASGEQYF | TGCGCCAGCAGCTTGGAATTAGTAGCATCGGGAGAGCAGTACTTC
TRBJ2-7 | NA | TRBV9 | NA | CASSVSGTAYEQYF | TGTGCCAGCAGCGTTAGCGGAACTGCCTACGAGCAGTACTTC
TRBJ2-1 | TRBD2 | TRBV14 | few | CASSPGLAGRDEQFF | TGTGCCAGCAGCCCCGGACTAGCGGGAAGGGATGAGCAGTTCTTC
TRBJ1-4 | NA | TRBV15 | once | CATSREQLSVKLFF | TGTGCCACCAGCAGGGAACAGCTGTCAGTGAAACTGTTTTTT
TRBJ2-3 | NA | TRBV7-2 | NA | CASSLVGRASGTDTQYF | TGTGCCAGCAGCTTAGTGGGAAGGGCTAGCGGCACAGATACGCAGTATTTT
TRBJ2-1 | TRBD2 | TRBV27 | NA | CASSFTAAGAYNEQFF | TGTGCCAGCAGTTTTACCGCCGCGGGAGCGTACAATGAGCAGTTCTTC
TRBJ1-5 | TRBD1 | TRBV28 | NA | CASTTLGQGANQPQHF | TGTGCCAGCACCACCCTGGGACAGGGGGCGAATCAGCCCCAGCATTTT
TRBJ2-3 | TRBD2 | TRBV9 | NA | CASSLSGGSTDTQYF | TGTGCCAGCAGCCTCAGCGGGGGGAGCACAGATACGCAGTATTTT
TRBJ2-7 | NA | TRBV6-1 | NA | CASSELGGLYEQYF | TGTGCCAGCAGTGAATTGGGGGGGCTGTACGAGCAGTACTTC
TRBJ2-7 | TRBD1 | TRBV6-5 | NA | CASRRQGHSLLSYF | TGTGCCAGCAGACGACAGGGGCACTCCTTACTTTCGTACTTC
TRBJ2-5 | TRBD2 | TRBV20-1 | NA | CSASYRGLAIETQYF | TGCAGTGCTAGTTACCGAGGACTAGCTATCGAGACCCAGTACTTC
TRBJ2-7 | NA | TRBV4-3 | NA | CASSQGHSYEQYF | TGCGCCAGCAGCCAAGGGCACTCCTACGAGCAGTACTTC
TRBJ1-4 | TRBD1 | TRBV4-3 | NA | CASSQEGQALKLFF | TGCGCCAGCAGCCAAGAGGGACAGGCCCTTAAACTGTTTTTT
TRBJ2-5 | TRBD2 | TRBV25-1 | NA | CASGLADQETQYF | TGTGCCAGCGGGCTAGCGGACCAAGAGACCCAGTACTTC
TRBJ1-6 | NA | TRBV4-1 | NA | CASSQDLAGGNSPLHF | TGCGCCAGCAGCCAAGATCTTGCGGGCGGGAATTCACCCCTCCACTTT
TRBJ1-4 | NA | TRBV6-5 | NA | CASRKTATNEKLFF | TGTGCCAGCAGGAAGACAGCAACTAATGAAAAACTGTTTTTT
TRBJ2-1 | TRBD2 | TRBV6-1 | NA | CASSGLAGGPNAVYNEQFF | TGTGCCAGCAGTGGACTAGCGGGGGGCCCAAATGCCGTGTACAATGAGCAGTTCTTC
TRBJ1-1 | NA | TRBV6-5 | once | CASSRGLNTEAFF | TGTGCCAGCAGCCGAGGGCTGAACACTGAAGCTTTCTTT
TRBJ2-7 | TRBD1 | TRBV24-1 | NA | CATRDRGGEQYF | TGTGCCACCAGGGACAGGGGTGGCGAGCAGTACTTC
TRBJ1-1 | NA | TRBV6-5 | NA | CASTPGGRTEAFF | TGTGCCAGCACTCCGGGGGGGAGAACTGAAGCTTTCTTT
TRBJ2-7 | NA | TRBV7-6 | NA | CASSSERGYEQYF | TGTGCCAGCAGCTCGGAGCGTGGTTACGAGCAGTACTTC
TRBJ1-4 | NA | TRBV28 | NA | CASSRGGVTNEKLFF | TGTGCCAGCAGTCGCGGGGGCGTTACTAATGAAAAACTGTTTTTT
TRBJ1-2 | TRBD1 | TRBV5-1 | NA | CASSLGRTGIEYYGYTF | TGCGCCAGCAGCTTGGGTCGGACAGGGATAGAGTACTATGGCTACACCTTC
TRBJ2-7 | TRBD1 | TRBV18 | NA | CASSRGQGANEQYF | TGTGCCAGCTCACGGGGACAGGGGGCCAACGAGCAGTACTTC
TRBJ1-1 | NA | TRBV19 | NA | CASSIYGGSEAFF | TGTGCCAGTAGTATATATGGCGGCTCCGAAGCTTTCTTT
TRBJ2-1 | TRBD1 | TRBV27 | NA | CATGQGGNEQFF | TGTGCCACGGGACAGGGGGGCAATGAGCAGTTCTTC